This TCR beta chain was retrieved from a study of CD8 T cells in ankylosing spondylitis. Points from the study as a whole: Apparently characteristic of ankylosing spondylitis blood was a TCR beta motif (roughly 8 highly homologous variants).

TCRdb redid the calling of the 5' RACE reads with MiXCR, one entry per CDR3 protein. Altogether 350,000 to 550,000 distinct CDR3 sequences are present, roughly 26% being singletons, with the ten largest covering about 0.92%. This clonotype was seen a handful of times. Its antigen is still unknown. The clonotype comes from a male donor with ankylosing spondylitis. Sequenced sample: blood, either unsorted or a sorted T cell fraction (not recorded which).

CDR3 DNA: TGCGCCAGCAGCCCGGGGTCGCCAGTCGACATTCAGTACTTC. It specifies CASSPGSPVDIQYF. This chain links TRBV5-1 with TRBJ2-4; D perhaps matches TRBD2 (5 bases). This CDR3 contains 14 residues. Germline CDR1 and CDR2: SGHRS and YFSETQ. The V end was cut by 4 bases, the J end by 8 bases, with 16 bases between.